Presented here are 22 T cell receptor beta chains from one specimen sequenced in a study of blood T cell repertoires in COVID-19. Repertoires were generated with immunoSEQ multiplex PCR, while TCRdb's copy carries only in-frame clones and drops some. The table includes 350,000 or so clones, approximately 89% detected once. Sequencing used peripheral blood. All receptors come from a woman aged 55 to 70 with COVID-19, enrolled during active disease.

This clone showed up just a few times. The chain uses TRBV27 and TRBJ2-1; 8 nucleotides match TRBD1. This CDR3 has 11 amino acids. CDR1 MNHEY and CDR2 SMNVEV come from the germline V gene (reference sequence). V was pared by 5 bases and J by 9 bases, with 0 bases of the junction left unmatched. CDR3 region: CASSTGGEQFF. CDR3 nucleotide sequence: TGTGCCAGCAGTACAGGGGGTGAGCAGTTCTTC.

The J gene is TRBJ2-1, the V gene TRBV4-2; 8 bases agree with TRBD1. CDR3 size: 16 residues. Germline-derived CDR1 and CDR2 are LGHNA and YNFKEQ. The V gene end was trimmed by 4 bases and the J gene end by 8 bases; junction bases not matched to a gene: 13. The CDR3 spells CASSPKGQGPVHEQFF. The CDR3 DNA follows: TGTGCCAGCAGCCCCAAAGGACAGGGCCCGGTCCATGAGCAGTTCTTC.

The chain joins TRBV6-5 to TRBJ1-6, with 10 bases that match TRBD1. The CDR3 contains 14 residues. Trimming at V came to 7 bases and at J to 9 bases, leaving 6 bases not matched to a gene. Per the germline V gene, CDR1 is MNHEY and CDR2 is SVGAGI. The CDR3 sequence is CASKTGGPVSPLHF. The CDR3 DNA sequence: TGTGCCAGCAAGACAGGGGGCCCGGTTTCACCCCTCCACTTT.

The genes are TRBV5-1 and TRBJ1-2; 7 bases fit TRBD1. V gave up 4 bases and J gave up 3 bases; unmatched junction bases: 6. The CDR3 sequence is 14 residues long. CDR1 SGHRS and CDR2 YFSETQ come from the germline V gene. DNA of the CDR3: TGCGCCAGCAGCCGCTCGCAGGGGGACTATGGCTACACCTTC. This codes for CASSRSQGDYGYTF.

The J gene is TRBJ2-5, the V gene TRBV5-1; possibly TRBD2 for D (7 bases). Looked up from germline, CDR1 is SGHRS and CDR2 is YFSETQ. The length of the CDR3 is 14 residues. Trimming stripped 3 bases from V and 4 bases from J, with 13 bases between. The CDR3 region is CASSSPGGPETQYF. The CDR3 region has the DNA TGCGCCAGCAGCTCCCCCGGGGGGCCAGAGACCCAGTACTTC.

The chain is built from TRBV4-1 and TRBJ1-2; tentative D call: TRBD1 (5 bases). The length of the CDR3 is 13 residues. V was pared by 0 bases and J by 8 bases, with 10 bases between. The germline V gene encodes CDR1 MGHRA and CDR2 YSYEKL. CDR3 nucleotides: TGCGCCAGCAGCCAAGAACGAAGACAGGGCTACACCTTC. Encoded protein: CASSQERRQGYTF.

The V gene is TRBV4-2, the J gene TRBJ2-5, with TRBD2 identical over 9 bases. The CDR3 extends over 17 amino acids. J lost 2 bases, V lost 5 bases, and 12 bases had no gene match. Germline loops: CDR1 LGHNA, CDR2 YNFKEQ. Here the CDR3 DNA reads TGTGCCAGCAGCACGGTAGAGGCTAGCGGGACTCAAGAGACCCAGTACTTC. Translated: CASSTVEASGTQETQYF.

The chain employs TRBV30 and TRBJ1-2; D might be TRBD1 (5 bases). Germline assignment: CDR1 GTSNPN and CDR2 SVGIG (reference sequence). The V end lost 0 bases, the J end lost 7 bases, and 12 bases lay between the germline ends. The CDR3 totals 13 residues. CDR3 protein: CAWSVGQGRGYTF. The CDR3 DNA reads TGTGCCTGGAGTGTTGGTCAGGGCCGTGGCTACACCTTC.

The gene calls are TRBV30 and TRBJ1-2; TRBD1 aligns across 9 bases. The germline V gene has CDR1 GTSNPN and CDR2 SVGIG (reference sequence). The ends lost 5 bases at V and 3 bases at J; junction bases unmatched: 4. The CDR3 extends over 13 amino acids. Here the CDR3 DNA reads TGTGCCTGGGGACAGGGGAAGGACTATGGCTACACCTTC. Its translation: CAWGQGKDYGYTF. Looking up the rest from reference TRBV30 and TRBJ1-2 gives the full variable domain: SQTIHQWPATLVQPVGSPLSLECTVEGTSNPNLYWYRQAAGRGLQLLFYSVGIGQISSEVPQNLSASRPQDRQFILSSKKLLLSDSGFYLCAWGQGKDYGYTFGSGTRLTVV.

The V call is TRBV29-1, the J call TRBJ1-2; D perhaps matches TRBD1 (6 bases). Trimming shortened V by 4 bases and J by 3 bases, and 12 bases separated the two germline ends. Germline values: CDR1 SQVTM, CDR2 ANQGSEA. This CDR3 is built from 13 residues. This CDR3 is CSVADRIDYGYTF. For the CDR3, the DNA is TGCAGCGTTGCCGACAGGATCGACTATGGCTACACCTTC.

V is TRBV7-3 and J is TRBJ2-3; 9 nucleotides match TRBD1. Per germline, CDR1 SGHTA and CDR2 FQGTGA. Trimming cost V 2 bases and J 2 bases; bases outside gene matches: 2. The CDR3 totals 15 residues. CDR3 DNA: TGTGCCAGCAGCTTACGGACAGGGGTCACAGATACGCAGTATTTT. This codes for CASSLRTGVTDTQYF.

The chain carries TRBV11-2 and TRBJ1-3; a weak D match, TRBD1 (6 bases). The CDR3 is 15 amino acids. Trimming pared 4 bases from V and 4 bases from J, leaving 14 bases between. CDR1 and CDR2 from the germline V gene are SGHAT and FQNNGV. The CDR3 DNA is TGTGCCAGCAGCTCCTTAACAGGGAAAGGAAACACCATATATTTT. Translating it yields CASSSLTGKGNTIYF. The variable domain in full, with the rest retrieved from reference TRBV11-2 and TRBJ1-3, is EAGVAQSPRYKIIEKRQSVAFWCNPISGHATLYWYQQILGQGPKLLIQFQNNGVVDDSQLPKDRFSAERLKGVDSTLKIQPAKLEDSAVYLCASSSLTGKGNTIYFGEGSWLTVV.

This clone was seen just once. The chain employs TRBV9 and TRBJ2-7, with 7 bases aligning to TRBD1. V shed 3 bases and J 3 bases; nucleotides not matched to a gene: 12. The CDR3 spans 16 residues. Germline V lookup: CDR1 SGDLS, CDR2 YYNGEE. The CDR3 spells CASSASPGRQGYEQYF. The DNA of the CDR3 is TGTGCCAGCAGCGCCTCACCGGGCCGACAGGGCTACGAGCAGTACTTC.

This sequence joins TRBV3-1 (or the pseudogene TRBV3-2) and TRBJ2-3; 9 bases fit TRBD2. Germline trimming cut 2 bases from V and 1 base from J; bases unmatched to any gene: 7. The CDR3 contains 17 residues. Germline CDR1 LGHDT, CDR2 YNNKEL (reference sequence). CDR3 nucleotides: TGTGCCAGCAGCCAACGCGGAGCGGGGGGCCGCACAGATACGCAGTATTTT. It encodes CASSQRGAGGRTDTQYF.

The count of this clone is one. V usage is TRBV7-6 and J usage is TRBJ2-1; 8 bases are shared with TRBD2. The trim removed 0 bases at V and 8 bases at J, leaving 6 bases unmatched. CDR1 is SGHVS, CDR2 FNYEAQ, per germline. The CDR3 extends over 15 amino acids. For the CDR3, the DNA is TGTGCCAGCAGCTTAGCGGGCGGGGGGCGCGATGAGCAGTTCTTC. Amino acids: CASSLAGGGRDEQFF. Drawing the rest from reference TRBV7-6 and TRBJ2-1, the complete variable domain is GAGVSQSPRYKVTKRGQDVALRCDPISGHVSLYWYRQALGQGPEFLTYFNYEAQQDKSGLPNDRFSAERPEGSISTLTIQRTEQRDSAMYRCASSLAGGGRDEQFFGPGTRLTVL.

The DNA for the CDR3 is TGCGCCAGCAGCTTGGCCGCGACAGGGAACACTGAAGCTTTCTTT. The encoded protein is CASSLAATGNTEAFF. The chain uses TRBV5-1 and TRBJ1-1; D possibly corresponds to TRBD1 (6 bases). The CDR3 runs to 15 residues. Germline CDR1 SGHRS, CDR2 YFSETQ. Trimming stripped 0 bases from V and 1 base from J, with 10 bases between.

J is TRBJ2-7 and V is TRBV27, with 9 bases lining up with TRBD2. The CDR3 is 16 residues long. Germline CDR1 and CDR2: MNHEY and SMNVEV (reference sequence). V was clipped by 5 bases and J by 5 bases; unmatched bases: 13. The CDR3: CASSTGVAGGLDEQYF. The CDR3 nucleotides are TGTGCCAGCAGTACCGGGGTGGCGGGGGGGCTTGACGAGCAGTACTTC.

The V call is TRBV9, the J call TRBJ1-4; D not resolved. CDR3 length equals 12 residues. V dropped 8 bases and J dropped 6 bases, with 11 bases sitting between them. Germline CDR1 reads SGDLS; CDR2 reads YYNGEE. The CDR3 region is CASRGRDEKLFF. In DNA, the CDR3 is TGTGCCAGTCGAGGGAGGGATGAAAAACTGTTTTTT.

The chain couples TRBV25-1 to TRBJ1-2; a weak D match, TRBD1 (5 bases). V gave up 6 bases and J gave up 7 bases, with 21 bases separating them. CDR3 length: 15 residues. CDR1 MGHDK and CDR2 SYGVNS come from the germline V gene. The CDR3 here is CASSPPPGGLGGYTF. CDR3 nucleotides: TGTGCCAGCAGCCCTCCCCCGGGGGGTCTGGGTGGCTACACCTTC.

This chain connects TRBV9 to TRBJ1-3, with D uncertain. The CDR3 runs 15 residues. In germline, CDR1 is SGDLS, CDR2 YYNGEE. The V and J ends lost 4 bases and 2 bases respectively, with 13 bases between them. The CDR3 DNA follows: TGTGCCAGCAGCTCGCGGTCAAACGCTGGAAACACCATATATTTT. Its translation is CASSSRSNAGNTIYF.

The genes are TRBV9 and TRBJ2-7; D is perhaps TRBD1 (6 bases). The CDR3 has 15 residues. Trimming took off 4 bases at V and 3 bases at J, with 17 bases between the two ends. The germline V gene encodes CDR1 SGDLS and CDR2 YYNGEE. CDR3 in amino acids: CASSPMGAAVYEQYF. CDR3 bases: TGTGCCAGCAGCCCGATGGGGGCTGCCGTCTACGAGCAGTACTTC.

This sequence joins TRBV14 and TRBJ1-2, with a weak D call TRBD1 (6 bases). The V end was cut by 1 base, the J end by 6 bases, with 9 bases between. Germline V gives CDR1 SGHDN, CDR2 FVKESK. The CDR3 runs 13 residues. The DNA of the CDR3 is TGTGCCAGCAGCCAAGCACAGGGCCATGGCTACACCTTC. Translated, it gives CASSQAQGHGYTF.